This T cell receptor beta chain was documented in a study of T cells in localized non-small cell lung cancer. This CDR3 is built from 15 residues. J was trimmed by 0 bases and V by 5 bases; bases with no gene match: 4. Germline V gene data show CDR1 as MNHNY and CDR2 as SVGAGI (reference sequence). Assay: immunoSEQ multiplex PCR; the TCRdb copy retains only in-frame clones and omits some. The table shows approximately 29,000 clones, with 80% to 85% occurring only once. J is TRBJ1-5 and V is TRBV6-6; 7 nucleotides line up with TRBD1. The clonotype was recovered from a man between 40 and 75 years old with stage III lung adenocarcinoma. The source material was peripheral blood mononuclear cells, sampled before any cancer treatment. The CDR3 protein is CASSRTGYSNQPQHF. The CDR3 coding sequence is TGTGCCAGCAGTAGGACAGGCTATAGCAATCAGCCCCAGCATTTT.